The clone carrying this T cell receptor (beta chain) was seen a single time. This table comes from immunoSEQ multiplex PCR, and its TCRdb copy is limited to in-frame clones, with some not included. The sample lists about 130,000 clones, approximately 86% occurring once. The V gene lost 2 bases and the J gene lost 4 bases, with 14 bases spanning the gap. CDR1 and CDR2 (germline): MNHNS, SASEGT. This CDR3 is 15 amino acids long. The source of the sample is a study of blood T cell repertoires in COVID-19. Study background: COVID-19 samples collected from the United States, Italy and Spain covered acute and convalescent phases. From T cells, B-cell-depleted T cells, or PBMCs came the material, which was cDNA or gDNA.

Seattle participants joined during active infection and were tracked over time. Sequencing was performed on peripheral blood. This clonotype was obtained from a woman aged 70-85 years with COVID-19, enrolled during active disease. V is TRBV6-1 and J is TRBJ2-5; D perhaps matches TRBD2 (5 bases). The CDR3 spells CASSERLGRGETQYF. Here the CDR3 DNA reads TGTGCCAGCAGTGAACGATTAGGGAGAGGAGAGACCCAGTACTTC.